This T cell receptor beta chain is from a study of T-cell reconstitution after alpha-beta-depleted transplantation in children (dated by TCRdb to about 2016). Context from the whole study: T-cell immune reconstitution after TCRalphabeta/CD19-depleted allogeneic hematopoietic cell transplantation in children was quantitatively tracked in the study by means of TCR repertoire profiling.

There are 15 amino acids in the CDR3, from cysteine to phenylalanine inclusive. Only CDR3 DNA is held: 45 bases, read in frame from base 1. V is cut back by 1 base and J by 3 bases, with 5 bases in the junction unmatched. CDR1 is given as DFQATT and CDR2 as SNEGSKA, both from the germline V gene (reference sequence). A few counts support this clonotype. Its antigen is not yet known. Per-nucleotide qualities are absent, and no much larger clonotype sits a single base away. The library was produced with PCR. The instrument was an Illumina HiSeq 2500. To normalize quantification of the TCRbeta repertoire, the TCR libraries were built with molecular barcoding that relied on unique molecular identifiers. Clones were called with MiXCR by TCRdb after fastp trimmed the public reads at Q25, and only in-frame beta chains were retained. Identical CDR3 proteins give one entry, which carries the most common genes and DNA. Present in this sample are approximately 590,000 distinct CDR3 sequences, about 10% of which were seen just once. About 4.3% of the sample is taken by the ten largest.

This receptor was obtained from a human donor who donated a stem cell graft to a child with acute myeloid leukemia. Here the sequenced sample was PBMCs from the stem cell graft donor, taken from the stem cell graft. The sequence joins TRBV20-1 to TRBJ2-3, with TRBD2 identical over 9 junction bases. The CDR3 protein sequence reads: CSARAAGGPTDTQYF. The DNA sequence follows: TGCAGTGCTAGAGCGGCGGGAGGGCCAACAGATACGCAGTATTTT.